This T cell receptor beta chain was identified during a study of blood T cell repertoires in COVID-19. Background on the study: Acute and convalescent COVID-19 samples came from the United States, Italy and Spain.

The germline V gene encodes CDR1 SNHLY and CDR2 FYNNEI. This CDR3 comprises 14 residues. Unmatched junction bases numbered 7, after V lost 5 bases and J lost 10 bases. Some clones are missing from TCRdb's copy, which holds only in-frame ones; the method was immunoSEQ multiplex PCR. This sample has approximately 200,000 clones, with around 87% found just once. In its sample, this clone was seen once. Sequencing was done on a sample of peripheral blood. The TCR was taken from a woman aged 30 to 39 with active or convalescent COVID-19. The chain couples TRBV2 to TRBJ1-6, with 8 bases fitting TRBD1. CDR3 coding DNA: TGTGCCAGCAGTCGACAGGGGCTGACGTCACCCCTCCACTTT. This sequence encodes CASSRQGLTSPLHF.